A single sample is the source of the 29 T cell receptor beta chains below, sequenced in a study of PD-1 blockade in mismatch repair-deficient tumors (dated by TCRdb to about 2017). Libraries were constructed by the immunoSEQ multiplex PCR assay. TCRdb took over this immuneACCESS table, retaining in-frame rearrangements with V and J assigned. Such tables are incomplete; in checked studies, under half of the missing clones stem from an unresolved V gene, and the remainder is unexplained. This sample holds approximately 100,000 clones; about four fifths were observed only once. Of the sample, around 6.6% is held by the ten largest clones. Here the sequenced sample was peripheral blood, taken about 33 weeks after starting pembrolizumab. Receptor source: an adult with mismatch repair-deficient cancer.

For the CDR3, the DNA is TGCGCCAGCAGCCAAGAAGAGAGGCGGGAGGGAAGCACAGATACGCAGTATTTT. Translating gives CASSQEERREGSTDTQYF. The chain combines TRBV4-1 with TRBJ2-3; 9 nucleotides align to TRBD2. The CDR3 loop spans 18 amino acids. The ends lost 0 bases at V and 0 bases at J; junction bases unmatched: 7. The germline gives CDR1 MGHRA, CDR2 YSYEKL.

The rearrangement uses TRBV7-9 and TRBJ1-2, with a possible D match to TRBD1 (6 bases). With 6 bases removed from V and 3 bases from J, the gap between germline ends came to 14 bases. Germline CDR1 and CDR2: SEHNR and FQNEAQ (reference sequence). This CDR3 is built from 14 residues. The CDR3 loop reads CASSSTGFDYGYTF. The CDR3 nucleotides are TGTGCCAGCAGTTCTACAGGGTTTGACTATGGCTACACCTTC.

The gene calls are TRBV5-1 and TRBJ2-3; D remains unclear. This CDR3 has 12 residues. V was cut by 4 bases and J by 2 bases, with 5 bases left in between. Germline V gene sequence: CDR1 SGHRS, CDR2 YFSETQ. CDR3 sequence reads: CASSGNTDTQYF. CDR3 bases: TGCGCCAGCAGCGGAAACACAGATACGCAGTATTTT.

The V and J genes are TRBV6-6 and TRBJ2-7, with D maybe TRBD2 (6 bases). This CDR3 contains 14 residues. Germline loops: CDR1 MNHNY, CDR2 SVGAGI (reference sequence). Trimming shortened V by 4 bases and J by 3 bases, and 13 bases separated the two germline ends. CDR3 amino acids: CASSFGGGNYEQYF. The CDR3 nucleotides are TGTGCCAGCAGTTTCGGGGGAGGAAACTACGAGCAGTACTTC.

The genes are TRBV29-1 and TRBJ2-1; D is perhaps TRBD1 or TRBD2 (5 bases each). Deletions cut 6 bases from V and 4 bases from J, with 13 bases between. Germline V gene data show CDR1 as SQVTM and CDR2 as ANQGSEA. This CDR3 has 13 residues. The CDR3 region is CSVRDGGYNEQFF. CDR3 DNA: TGCAGCGTCCGGGACGGAGGATACAATGAGCAGTTCTTC.

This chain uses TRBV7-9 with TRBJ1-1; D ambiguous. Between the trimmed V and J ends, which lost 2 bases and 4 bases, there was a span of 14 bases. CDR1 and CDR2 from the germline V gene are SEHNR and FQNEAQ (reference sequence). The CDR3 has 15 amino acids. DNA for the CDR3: TGTGCCAGCAGCTTATCACTTAGGGAAGGCACTGAAGCTTTCTTT. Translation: CASSLSLREGTEAFF.

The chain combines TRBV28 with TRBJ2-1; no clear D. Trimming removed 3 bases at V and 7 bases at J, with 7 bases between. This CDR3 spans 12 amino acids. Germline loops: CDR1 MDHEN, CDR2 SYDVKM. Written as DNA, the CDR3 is TGTGCCAGCAGTTTCCCGGAAAATGAGCAGTTCTTC. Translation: CASSFPENEQFF. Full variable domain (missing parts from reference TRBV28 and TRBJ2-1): DVKVTQSSRYLVKRTGEKVFLECVQDMDHENMFWYRQDPGLGLRLIYFSYDVKMKEKGDIPEGYSVSREKKERFSLILESASTNQTSMYLCASSFPENEQFFGPGTRLTVL.

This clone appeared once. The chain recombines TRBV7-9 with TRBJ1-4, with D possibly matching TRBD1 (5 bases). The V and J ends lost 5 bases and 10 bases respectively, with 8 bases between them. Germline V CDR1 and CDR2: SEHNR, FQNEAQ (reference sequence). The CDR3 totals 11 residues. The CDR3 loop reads CASSPGGKLFF. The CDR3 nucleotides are TGTGCCAGCAGCCCGGGGGGAAAACTGTTTTTT.

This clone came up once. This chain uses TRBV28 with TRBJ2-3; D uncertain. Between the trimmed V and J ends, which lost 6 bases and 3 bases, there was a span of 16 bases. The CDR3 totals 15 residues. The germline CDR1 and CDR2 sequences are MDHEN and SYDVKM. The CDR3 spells CASSSLELTTDTQYF. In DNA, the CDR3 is TGTGCCAGCAGCTCCCTAGAGCTAACGACAGATACGCAGTATTTT.

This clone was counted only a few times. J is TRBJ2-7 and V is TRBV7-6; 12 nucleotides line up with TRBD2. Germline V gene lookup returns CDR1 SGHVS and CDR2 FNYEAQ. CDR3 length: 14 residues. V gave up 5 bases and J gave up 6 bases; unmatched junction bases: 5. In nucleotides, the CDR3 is TGTGCCAGCAGCCGAACTAGCGGGAGGACCGAGCAGTACTTC. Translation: CASSRTSGRTEQYF.

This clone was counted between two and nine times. DNA for the CDR3: TGTGCCACCAGCAGTAAGCGGGAGGGAGGGAATGAGCAGTTCTTC. It translates to CATSSKREGGNEQFF. V is TRBV15 and J is TRBJ2-1, with 10 bases lining up with TRBD2. V dropped 3 bases and J dropped 7; count of bases not matched to a gene: 6. This CDR3 spans 15 amino acids. Germline V gene sequence: CDR1 LNHNV, CDR2 YYDKDF (reference sequence).

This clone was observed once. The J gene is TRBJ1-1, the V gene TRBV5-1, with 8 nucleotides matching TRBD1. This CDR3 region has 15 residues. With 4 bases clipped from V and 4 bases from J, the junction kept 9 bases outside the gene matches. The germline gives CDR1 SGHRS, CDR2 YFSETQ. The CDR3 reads CASSRSGGAGTEAFF. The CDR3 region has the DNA TGCGCCAGCAGCCGGTCAGGGGGCGCGGGCACTGAAGCTTTCTTT. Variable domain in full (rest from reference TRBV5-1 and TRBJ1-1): KAGVTQTPRYLIKTRGQQVTLSCSPISGHRSVSWYQQTPGQGLQFLFEYFSETQRNKGNFPGRFSGRQFSNSRSEMNVSTLELGDSALYLCASSRSGGAGTEAFFGQGTRLTVV.

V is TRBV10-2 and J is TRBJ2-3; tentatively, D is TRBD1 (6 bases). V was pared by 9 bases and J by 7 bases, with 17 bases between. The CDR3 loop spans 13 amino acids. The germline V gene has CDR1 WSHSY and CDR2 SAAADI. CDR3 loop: CASSRDIAYTQYF. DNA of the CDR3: TGCGCCAGTAGCCGGGACATAGCATATACGCAGTATTTT.

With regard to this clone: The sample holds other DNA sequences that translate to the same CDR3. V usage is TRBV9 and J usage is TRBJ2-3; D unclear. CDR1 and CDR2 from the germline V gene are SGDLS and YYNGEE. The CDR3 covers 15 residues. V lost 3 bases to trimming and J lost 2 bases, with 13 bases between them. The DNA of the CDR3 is TGTGCCAGCAGCGCAGGACCCGCTTCCACAGATACGCAGTATTTT. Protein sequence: CASSAGPASTDTQYF.

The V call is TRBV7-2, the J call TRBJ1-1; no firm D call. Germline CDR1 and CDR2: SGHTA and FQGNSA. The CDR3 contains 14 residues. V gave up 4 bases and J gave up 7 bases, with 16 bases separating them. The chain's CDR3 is CASSSPARGSEAFF. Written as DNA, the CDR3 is TGTGCCAGCAGCTCTCCTGCGCGAGGGAGTGAAGCTTTCTTT.

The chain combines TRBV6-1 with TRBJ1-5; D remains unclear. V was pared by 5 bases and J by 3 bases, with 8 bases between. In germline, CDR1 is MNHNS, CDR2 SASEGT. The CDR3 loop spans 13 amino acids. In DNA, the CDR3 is TGTGCCAGCAGTTGGGGTCTCAATCAGCCCCAGCATTTT. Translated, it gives CASSWGLNQPQHF.

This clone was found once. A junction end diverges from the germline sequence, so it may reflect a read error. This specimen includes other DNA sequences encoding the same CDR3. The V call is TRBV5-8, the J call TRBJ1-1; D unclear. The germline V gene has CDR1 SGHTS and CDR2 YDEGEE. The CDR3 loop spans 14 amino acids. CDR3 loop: CASRPLSLNTEAFF. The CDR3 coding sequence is TGTGCCAGCCGGCCACTGAGTTTGAACACCGAAGCTTTCTTT. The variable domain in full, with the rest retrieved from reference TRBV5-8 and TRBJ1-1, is EAGVTQSPTHLIKTRGQQATLRCSPISGHTSVYWYQQALGLGLQFLLWYDEGEERNRGNFPPRFSGRQFPNYSSELNVNALELEDSALYLCASRPLSLNTEAFFGQGTRLTVV.

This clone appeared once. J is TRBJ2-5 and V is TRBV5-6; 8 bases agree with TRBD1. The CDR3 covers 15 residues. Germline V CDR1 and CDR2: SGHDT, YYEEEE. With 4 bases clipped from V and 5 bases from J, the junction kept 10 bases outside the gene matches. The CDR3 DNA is TGTGCCAGCAGCCGAAAAGACAGGGGATCGGAGACCCAGTACTTC. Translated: CASSRKDRGSETQYF.

CDR3 nucleotide sequence: TGTGCCAGCAGTGAAAGTATCGGGAGTGACTCCTACAATGAGCAGTTCTTC. This translates into CASSESIGSDSYNEQFF. The genes are TRBV25-1 and TRBJ2-1, with a tentative D call TRBD2 (6 bases). The germline V gene encodes CDR1 MGHDK and CDR2 SYGVNS. Trimming removed 2 bases at V and 0 bases at J, with 14 bases between. This CDR3 is built from 17 residues. The entire variable domain, with the rest obtained from reference TRBV25-1 and TRBJ2-1, is as follows: EADIYQTPRYLVIGTGKKITLECSQTMGHDKMYWYQQDPGMELHLIHYSYGVNSTEKGDLSSESTVSRIRTEHFPLTLESARPSHTSQYLCASSESIGSDSYNEQFFGPGTRLTVL.

In DNA form, the CDR3 reads TGCGCCAGCAGCCATGCCCGGACAGGGGCAACAGATACGCAGTATTTT. It translates to CASSHARTGATDTQYF. The chain links TRBV4-1 to TRBJ2-3; 9 positions match TRBD1. Trimming took 3 bases from V and 3 from J; bases not matched to a gene: 7. The CDR3 extends over 16 amino acids. Germline V gene lookup returns CDR1 MGHRA and CDR2 YSYEKL.

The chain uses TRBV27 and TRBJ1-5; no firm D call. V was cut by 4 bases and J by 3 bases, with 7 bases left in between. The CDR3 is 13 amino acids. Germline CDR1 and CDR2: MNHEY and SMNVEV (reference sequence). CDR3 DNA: TGTGCCAGCAGTTCAACCCACAATCAGCCCCAGCATTTT. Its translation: CASSSTHNQPQHF.

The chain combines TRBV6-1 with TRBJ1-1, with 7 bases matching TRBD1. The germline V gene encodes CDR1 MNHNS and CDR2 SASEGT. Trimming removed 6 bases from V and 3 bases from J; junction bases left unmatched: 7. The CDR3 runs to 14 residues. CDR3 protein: CASRTTGRDTEAFF. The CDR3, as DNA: TGTGCCAGCAGAACGACAGGGCGAGACACTGAAGCTTTCTTT.

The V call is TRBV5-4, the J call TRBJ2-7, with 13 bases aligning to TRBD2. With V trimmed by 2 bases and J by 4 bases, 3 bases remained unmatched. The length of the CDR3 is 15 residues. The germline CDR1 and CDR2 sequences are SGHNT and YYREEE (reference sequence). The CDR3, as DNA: TGTGCCAGCAGCTTATGGACTAGCGGGAGTTACGAGCAGTACTTC. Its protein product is CASSLWTSGSYEQYF.

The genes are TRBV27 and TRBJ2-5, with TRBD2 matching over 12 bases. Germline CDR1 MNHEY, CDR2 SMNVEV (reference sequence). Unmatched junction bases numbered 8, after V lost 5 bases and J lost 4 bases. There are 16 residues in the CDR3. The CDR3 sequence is CASSPQTSGRVETQYF. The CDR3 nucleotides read TGTGCCAGCAGTCCACAGACTAGCGGGAGAGTAGAGACCCAGTACTTC.

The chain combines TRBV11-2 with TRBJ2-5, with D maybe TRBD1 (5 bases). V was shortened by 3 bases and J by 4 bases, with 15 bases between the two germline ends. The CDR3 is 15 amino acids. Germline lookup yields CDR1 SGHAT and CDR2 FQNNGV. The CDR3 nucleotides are TGTGCCAGCAGCTTCTCTAAAGTAACAGGAGAGACCCAGTACTTC. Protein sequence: CASSFSKVTGETQYF.

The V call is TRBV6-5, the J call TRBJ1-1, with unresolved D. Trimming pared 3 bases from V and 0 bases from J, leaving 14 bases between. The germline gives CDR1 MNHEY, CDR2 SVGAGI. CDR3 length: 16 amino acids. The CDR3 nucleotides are TGTGCCAGCAGTTATCACTTCCCCCCCGTGAACACTGAAGCTTTCTTT. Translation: CASSYHFPPVNTEAFF.

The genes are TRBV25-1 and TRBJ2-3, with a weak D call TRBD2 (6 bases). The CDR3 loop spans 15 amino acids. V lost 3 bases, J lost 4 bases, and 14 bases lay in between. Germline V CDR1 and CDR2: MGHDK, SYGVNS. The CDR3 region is CASSDPTRGSDTQYF. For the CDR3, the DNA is TGTGCCAGCAGTGATCCCACCCGGGGGTCAGATACGCAGTATTTT.

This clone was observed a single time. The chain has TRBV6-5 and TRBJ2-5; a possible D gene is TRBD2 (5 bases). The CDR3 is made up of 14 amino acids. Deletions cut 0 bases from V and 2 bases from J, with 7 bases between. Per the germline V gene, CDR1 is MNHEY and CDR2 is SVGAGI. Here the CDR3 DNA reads TGTGCCAGCAGTTACTCGACTAATCAAGAGACCCAGTACTTC. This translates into CASSYSTNQETQYF.

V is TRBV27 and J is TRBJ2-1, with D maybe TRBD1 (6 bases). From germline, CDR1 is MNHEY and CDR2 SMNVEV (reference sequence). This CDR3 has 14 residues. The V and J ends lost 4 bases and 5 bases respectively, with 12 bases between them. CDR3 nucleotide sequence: TGTGCCAGCAGTTCCCTAACAGGGAACAATGAGCAGTTCTTC. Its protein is CASSSLTGNNEQFF.